This T cell receptor beta chain was documented in a study of shared clonotypes between healthy human individuals (dated by TCRdb to the early 2020s). Background for the entire study: Two women and three men aged 18 to 49 years were included in the cohort. Blood TCR repertoires of about five healthy adults were deeply sequenced to estimate repertoire size and the extent of clonotype sharing between individuals. To increase sequencing depth and limit assay-specific biases, TCR repertoire library preparation and sequencing were carried out by different laboratories using diverse techniques. Per donor, three plates each were used for CD4 naive and CD4 memory, two for CD8 naive, and one for CD8 memory. Between about 0.85 and 8.9 billion PBMCs per donor were obtained by leukapheresis. What the authors observed across the whole study: Across a handful of donors, roughly 5.1% of naive CD4, around 3.5% of naive CD8, around 2.5% of memory CD4, and roughly 0.4% of memory CD8 clonotypes were shared. Pairwise subsampling indicated that sequencing depth was expected to affect the degree of clonotype sharing among donors. Naive subsets generally had larger estimated clonotype richness than memory subsets. Incomplete sequencing was indicated by rarefaction of sorted-subset datasets, despite the large sequencing depth. Sampling was restricted to blood, and TCR repertoires in tissue are likely to differ from TCR repertoires in blood. Clonotypes shared by all four sorted-subset donors showed higher generation probabilities than non-shared clonotypes. The genetic and exposure-history diversity represented was limited by the small number of donors.

The donors were healthy, HIV-negative adults with no recently reported acute infections or vaccinations. Every donor was a Caucasian adult residing in Nashville, Tennessee, USA. CD4+ T cells were enriched by magnetic negative selection; naive cells were then positively selected on CD45RA, and the negative fraction formed the memory subset. After blood collection by leukapheresis, PBMCs were isolated using Ficoll-Histopaque density gradient centrifugation and then cryopreserved in the vapor phase of liquid nitrogen. Analytical flow cytometry was used to check the purity and quantity of every magnetically sorted T cell population. Each sorted fraction had its genomic DNA isolated and then quantified by UV absorbance on a Nanodrop 2000c. In the germline V gene, CDR1 corresponds to SGHVS and CDR2 to FNYEAQ. V drops 3 bases and J drops 3 bases, leaving 8 bases in between. The CDR3 numbers 13 residues from cysteine through phenylalanine. Solely the CDR3 DNA is kept, with 39 bases framed from the first base.

Using the deep immunoSEQ assay, TCR CDR3 regions were amplified from genomic DNA by multiplex PCR. For each cell subset, the extracted genomic DNA was distributed evenly across all wells of several immunoSEQ 96-well plates, and each plate served as one replicate. For sorted subsets, each replicate PCR was loaded with roughly 190 ng genomic DNA, equivalent to about 30,000 T cell genomes. The purified libraries were quantified using a Qubit 3.0 fluorometer, sized with a Bioanalyzer 2100, and then quantified again using the KAPA Library Quantification kit. Every immunoSEQ 96-well plate was sequenced on a separate single-read 150-cycle Illumina NextSeq 550 flow cell. The original methods were these. Because only junctional sequences without quality scores were contained in the immunoSEQ output, filtering matching that applied to full-length reads could not be performed. To assign V/J genes and CDR3, sequences were annotated using PyIR, a Python wrapper for IgBLAST v1.9, with IMGT germline references. Reads were filtered out if the reads had weak V/J assignments (E-value above 1e-6), no CDR3, stop codons, out-of-frame junctions, or ambiguous translated residues. A V3J clonotype was defined by an identical inferred V gene, J gene, and CDR3 amino acid sequence. To compute the percentage overlap between repertoires, the number of shared unique clonotypes was divided by the size of the smaller repertoire. Richness of each repertoire was evaluated using RTK rarefaction, the Chao1 estimator, and Recon v2.1 estimates of unobserved clonotypes. For all TCRbeta clonotypes obtained by the gDNA method from a handful of donors, generation probabilities were computed with OLGA. TCRdb provides this immuneACCESS table in a form limited to in-frame rearrangements. Some clones are lacking; in checked studies, under half of them reflect an unresolved V gene, and why the rest are absent is not known. V and J calls and clone size are as listed in that table; D and trimming were resolved from the DNA. This sample gives hundreds of thousands of clones in total; about 74% of them show up just once. Of the sample, less than 2% is held by the ten largest clones.

This clone has just one count. No antigen is known for it. Base quality data are lacking; no much larger clone is found one base away. The chain links TRBV7-6 with TRBJ2-5, with the D gene too uncertain to name. The receptor's source is a woman between 25 and 40 years old in good health. The sample taken for sequencing was memory CD4+ T cells sorted from blood. Explained via the paper, the cell subset or site label denotes: CD45RA-negative fraction. Here is the DNA: TGTGCCAGCAGCTTTGTTTTCGAAGAGACCCAGTACTTC. Its translation reads: CASSFVFEETQYF.